This TCR beta chain was identified in a study of CD8+CD57+ T cells in acquired aplastic anemia. Study outcomes and limitations: Common to patients and controls were roughly 30 CD8+ CDR3 sequences. Controls did not differ significantly from patients in CD8+ Simpson's diversity.

Profiles of TCR beta VDJ and CDR3 were generated from a genomic DNA template. Each CDR3 protein is one row after TCRdb ran MiXCR on the reads. This repertoire shows 80,000 or so distinct CDR3 sequences, 40% to 55% found once; its top ten account for approximately 70%. In the case of this clonotype: Its antigen remains unknown.

This TCR derives from a human donor in good health, serving as a control. The material sequenced was sorted CD4+, CD8+, or CD8+CD57+ T cells (not recorded which) from PBMCs.

The chain's CDR3 is CASSRGSGTGQPQHF. CDR3 in DNA: TGTGCCAGCAGTAGAGGGTCAGGGACGGGTCAGCCCCAGCATTTT. V usage is TRBV2 and J usage is TRBJ1-5, with D possibly being TRBD1 (5 bases). Germline values: CDR1 SNHLY, CDR2 FYNNEI. The CDR3 is 15 residues long. The V end was cut by 5 bases, the J end by 6 bases, with 17 bases between.